The clone carrying this T cell receptor beta chain was detected a few times. Its antigen is as yet unknown. This sample was taken from a study of beta chain features in type 1 diabetes. Study results and caveats: Reduced insertions and increased deletions marked VDJ junctions in type 1 diabetes patients.

Investigators reverse transcribed all isolated RNA, so they sequenced expressed TCRB transcripts. Libraries were prepared by immunoSEQ multiplex PCR; TCRdb keeps only in-frame clonotypes and omits some of them. Of roughly 610,000 clones listed, around a sixth were seen once; the top ten hold approximately 0.087%. This CDR3 is built from 15 residues. Germline values: CDR1 LGHNA, CDR2 YNFKEQ. Between the trimmed V and J ends, which lost 0 bases and 4 bases, there was a span of 10 bases. The source material was naive CD4+ T cells from blood. The V gene is TRBV4-2, the J gene TRBJ1-5; D is perhaps TRBD1 (6 bases). This TCR was sampled from a man aged 18 to 35 in good health. The CDR3 protein is CASSQDPRGNQPQHF. The CDR3 DNA reads as TGTGCCAGCAGCCAAGATCCCAGGGGAAATCAGCCCCAGCATTTT.